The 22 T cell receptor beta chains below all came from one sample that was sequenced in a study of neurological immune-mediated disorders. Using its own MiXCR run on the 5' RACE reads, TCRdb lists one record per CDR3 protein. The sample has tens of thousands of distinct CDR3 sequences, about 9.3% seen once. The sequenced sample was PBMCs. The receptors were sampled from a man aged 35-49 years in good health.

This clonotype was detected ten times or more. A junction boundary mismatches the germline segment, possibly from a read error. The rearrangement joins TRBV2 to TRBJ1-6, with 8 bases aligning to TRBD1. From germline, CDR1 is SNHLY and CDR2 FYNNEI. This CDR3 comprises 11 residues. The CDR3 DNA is TGTGCCAGCAGTGAAGCTGGGGGACAGGCGTTT. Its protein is CASSEAGGQAF.

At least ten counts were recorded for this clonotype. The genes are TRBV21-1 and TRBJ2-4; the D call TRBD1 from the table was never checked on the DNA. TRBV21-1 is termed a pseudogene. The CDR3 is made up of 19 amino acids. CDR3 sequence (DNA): TGTGCCAGCAGCAGACGCGTTGGGGACACGAGGTTAGCCAAAAACATTCAGTACTTC. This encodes CASSRRVGDTRLAKNIQYF.

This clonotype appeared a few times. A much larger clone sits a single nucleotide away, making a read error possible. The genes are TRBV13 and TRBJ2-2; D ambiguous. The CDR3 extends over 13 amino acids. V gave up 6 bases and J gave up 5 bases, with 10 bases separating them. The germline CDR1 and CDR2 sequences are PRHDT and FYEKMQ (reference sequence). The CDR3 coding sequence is TGTGCCAGCAGTATACCCCGTACCGGGGAGCTGTTTTTT. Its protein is CASSIPRTGELFF.

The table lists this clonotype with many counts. CDR3 in DNA: TGTGCCAGCAGTTACCTCCTAGTTCCCTACGAGCAGTACTTC. Translated, it gives CASSYLLVPYEQYF. J is TRBJ2-7 and V is TRBV28; no definite D call. Trimming removed 4 bases from V and 2 bases from J, with 12 bases in between. Germline V lookup: CDR1 MDHEN, CDR2 SYDVKM. The length of the CDR3 is 14 residues.

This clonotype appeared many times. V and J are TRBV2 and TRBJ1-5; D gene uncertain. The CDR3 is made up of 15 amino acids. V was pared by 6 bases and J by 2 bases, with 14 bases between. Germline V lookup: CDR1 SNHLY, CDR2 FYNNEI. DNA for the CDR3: TGTGCCAGCAGGCGGGATCCAAGGGGCAATCAGCCCCAGCATTTT. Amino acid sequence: CASRRDPRGNQPQHF.

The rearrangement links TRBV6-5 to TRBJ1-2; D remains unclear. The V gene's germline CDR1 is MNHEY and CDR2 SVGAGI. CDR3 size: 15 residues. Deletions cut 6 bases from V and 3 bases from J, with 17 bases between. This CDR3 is CASSPILGRDYGYTF. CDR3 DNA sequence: TGTGCCAGCAGCCCTATTCTTGGGAGGGACTATGGCTACACCTTC.

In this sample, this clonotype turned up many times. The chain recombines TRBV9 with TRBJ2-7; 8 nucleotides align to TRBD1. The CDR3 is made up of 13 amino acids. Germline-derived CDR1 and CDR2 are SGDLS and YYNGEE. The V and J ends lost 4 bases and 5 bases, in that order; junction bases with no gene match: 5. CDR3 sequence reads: CASSPRTGNEQYF. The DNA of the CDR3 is TGTGCCAGCAGCCCCCGGACAGGGAACGAGCAGTACTTC.

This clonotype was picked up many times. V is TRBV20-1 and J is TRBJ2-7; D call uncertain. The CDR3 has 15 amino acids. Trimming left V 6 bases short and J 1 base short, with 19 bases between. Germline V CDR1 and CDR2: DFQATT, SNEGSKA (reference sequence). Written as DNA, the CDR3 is TGCAGTGCCCTTCCGTCTAGTCTACTTTCCTACGAGCAGTACTTC. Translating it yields CSALPSSLLSYEQYF.

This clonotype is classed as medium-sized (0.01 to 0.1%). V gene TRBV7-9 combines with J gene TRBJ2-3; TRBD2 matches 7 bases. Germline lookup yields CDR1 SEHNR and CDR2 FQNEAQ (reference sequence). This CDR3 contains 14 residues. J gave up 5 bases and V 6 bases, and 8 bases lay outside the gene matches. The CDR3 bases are TGTGCCAGCAGTCTGGACACGGGGGGAGATACGCAGTATTTT. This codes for CASSLDTGGDTQYF.

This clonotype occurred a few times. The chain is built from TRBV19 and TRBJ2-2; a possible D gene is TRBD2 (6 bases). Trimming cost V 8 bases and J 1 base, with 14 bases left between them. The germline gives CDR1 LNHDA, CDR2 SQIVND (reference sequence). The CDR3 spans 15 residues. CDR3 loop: CASEGWRGNTGELFF. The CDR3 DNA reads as TGTGCCAGTGAAGGGTGGCGGGGGAACACCGGGGAGCTGTTTTTT.

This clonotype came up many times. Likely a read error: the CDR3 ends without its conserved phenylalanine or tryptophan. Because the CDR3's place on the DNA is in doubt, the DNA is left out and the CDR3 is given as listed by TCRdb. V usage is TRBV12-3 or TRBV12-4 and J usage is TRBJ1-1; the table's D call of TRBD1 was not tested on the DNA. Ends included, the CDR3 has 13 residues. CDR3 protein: CASSLNDFSGVAL.

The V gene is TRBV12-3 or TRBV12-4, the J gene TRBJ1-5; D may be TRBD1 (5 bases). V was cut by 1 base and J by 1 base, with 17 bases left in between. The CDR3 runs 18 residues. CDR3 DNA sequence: TGTGCCAGCAGTTTAGAGGCAGGGATAAATTTGAGCAATCAGCCCCAGCATTTT. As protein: CASSLEAGINLSNQPQHF.

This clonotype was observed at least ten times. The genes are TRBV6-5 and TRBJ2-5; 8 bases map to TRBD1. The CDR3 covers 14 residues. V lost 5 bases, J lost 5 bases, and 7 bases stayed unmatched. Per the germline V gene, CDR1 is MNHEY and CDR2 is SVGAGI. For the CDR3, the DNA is TGTGCCAGCAGTCCCCGGACAGGGAGGGAGACCCAGTACTTC. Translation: CASSPRTGRETQYF.

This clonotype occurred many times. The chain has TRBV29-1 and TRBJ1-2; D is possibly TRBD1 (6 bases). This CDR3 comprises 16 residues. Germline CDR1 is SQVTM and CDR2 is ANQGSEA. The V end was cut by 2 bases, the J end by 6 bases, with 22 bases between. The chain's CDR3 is CSVESIESGARDGYTF. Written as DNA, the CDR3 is TGCAGCGTTGAATCTATTGAGTCAGGGGCAAGAGATGGCTACACCTTC.

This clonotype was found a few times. The CDR3: CASSGAVHTDTQYF. Written as DNA, the CDR3 is TGTGCCAGCAGCGGAGCGGTCCACACAGATACGCAGTATTTT. This sequence joins TRBV7-9 and TRBJ2-3; D may be TRBD2 (5 bases). Trimming left V 5 bases short and J 2 bases short, with 11 bases between. This CDR3 comprises 14 residues. The germline gives CDR1 SEHNR, CDR2 FQNEAQ (reference sequence).

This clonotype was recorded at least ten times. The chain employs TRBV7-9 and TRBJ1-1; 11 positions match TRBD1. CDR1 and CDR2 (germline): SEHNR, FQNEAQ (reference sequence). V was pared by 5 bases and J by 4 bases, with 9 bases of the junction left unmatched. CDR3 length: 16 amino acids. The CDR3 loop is CASSRGGTGGPTEAFF. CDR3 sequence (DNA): TGTGCCAGCAGCCGAGGGGGGACAGGGGGTCCCACTGAAGCTTTCTTT.

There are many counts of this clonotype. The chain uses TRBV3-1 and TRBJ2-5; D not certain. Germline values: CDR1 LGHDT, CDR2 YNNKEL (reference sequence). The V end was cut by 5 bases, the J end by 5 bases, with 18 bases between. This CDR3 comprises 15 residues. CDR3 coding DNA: TGTGCCAGCAGCTCTGATACCCCCTTCCGGGAGACCCAGTACTTC. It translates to CASSSDTPFRETQYF.

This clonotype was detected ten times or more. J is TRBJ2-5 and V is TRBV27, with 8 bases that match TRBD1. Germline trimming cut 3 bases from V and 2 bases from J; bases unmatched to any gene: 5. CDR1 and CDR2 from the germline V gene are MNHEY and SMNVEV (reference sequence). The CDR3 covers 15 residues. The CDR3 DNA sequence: TGTGCCAGCAGTTTTAGGGGACAGGTGCAAGAGACCCAGTACTTC. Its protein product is CASSFRGQVQETQYF.

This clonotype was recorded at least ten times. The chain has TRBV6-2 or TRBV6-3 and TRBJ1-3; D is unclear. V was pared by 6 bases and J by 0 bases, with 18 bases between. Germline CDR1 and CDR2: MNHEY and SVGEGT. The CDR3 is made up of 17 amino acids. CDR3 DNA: TGTGCCAGCAGCTTCACCGGGAGCCTCTCCTCTGGAAACACCATATATTTT. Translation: CASSFTGSLSSGNTIYF.

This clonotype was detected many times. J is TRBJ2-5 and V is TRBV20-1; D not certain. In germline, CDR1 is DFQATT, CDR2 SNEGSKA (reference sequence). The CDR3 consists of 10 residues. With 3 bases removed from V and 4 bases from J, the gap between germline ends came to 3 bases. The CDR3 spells CSARGETQYF. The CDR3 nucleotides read TGCAGTGCTAGGGGAGAGACCCAGTACTTC.

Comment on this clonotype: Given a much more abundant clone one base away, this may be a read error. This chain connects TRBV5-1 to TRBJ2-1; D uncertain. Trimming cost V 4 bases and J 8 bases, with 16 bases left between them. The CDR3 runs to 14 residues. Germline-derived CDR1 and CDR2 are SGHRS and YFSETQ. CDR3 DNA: TGCGCCAGCAGCCGGTGTATCCCGGTATATGAGCAGTTCTTC. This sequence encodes CASSRCIPVYEQFF.

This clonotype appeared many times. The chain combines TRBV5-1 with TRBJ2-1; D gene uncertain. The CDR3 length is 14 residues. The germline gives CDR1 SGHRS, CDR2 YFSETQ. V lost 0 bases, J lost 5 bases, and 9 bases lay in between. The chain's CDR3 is CASSLVTANNEQFF. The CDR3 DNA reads TGCGCCAGCAGCTTGGTGACGGCGAACAATGAGCAGTTCTTC.